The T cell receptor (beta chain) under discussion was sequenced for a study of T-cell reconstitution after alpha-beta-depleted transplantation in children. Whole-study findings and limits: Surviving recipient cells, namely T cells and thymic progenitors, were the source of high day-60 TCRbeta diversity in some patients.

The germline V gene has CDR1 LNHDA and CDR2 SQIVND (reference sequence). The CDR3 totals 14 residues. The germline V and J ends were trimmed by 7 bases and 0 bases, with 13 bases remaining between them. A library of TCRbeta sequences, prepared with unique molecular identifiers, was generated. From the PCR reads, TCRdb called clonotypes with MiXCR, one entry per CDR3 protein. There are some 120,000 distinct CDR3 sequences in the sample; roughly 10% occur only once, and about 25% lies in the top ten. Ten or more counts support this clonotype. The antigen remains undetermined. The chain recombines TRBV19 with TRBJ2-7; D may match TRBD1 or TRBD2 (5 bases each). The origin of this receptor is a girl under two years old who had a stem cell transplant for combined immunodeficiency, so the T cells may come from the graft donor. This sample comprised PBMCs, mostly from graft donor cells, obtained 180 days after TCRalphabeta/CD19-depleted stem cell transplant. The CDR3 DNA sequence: TGTGCCAGTACTCCGGGGCCCTTCTCCTACGAGCAGTACTTC. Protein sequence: CASTPGPFSYEQYF.